This T cell receptor beta chain was obtained from a study of T cell responses to AZD1222 COVID-19 vaccine. Study summary: Pooling was applied to second doses at about 4 or about 12 weeks.

Sequenced by immunoSEQ multiplex PCR; TCRdb stores in-frame clones only, minus some. Of 130,000 to 150,000 clones in the sample, 90% were seen once. Germline CDR1 SGHNT, CDR2 YENEEA. This CDR3 is 16 amino acids long. Trimming took 5 bases from V and 0 from J; bases not matched to a gene: 3. On this clone: Its specificity is unknown.

Study-level findings and limits: Donors, mostly white British, included more females; clonal diversity was possibly underestimated. Unmutated regions of variants are reportedly targeted by nearly half of spike-specific TCRs. Spike-specific TCR breadth and depth went up after people got two AZD1222 doses.

V gene TRBV11-3 combines with J gene TRBJ2-5; TRBD2 matches at 13 bases. The sample here was peripheral blood, taken on day 0 of AZD1222 vaccination. The TCR was taken from an adult in good health. The DNA of the CDR3 is TGTGCCAGCAGCCCCGGGACTAGCGGGGACCAAGAGACCCAGTACTTC. Translated: CASSPGTSGDQETQYF.